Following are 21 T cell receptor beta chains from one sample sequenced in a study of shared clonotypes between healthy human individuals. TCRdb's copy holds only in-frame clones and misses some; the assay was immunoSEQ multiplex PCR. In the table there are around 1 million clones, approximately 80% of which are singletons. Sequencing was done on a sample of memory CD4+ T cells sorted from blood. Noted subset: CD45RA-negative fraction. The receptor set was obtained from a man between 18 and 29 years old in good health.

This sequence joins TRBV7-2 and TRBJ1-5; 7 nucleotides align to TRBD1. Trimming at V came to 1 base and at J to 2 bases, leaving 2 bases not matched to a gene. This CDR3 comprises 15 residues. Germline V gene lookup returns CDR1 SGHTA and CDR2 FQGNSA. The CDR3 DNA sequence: TGTGCCAGCAGCTTAGTTGGACAGGGCAATCAGCCCCAGCATTTT. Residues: CASSLVGQGNQPQHF. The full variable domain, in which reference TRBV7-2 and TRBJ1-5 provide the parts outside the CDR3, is GAGVSQSPSNKVTEKGKDVELRCDPISGHTALYWYRQSLGQGLEFLIYFQGNSAPDKSGLPSDRFSAERTGGSVSTLTIQRTQQEDSAVYLCASSLVGQGNQPQHFGDGTRLSIL.

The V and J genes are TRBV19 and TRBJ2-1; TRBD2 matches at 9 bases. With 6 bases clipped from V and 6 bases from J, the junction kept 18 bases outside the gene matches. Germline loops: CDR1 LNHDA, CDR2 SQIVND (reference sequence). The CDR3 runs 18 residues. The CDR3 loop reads CASRHQRIAGAPSNEQFF. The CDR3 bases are TGTGCCAGTAGGCATCAAAGGATAGCGGGGGCTCCCTCCAATGAGCAGTTCTTC. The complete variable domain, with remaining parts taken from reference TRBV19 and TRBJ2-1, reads DGGITQSPKYLFRKEGQNVTLSCEQNLNHDAMYWYRQDPGQGLRLIYYSQIVNDFQKGDIAEGYSVSREKKESFPLTVTSAQKNPTAFYLCASRHQRIAGAPSNEQFFGPGTRLTVL.

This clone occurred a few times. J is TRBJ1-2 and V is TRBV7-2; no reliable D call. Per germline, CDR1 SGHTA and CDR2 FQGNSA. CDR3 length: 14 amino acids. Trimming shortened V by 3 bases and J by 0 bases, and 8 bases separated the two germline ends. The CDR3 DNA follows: TGTGCCAGCAGCTTCACAGTTACTAACTATGGCTACACCTTC. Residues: CASSFTVTNYGYTF. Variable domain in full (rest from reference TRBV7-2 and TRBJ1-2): GAGVSQSPSNKVTEKGKDVELRCDPISGHTALYWYRQSLGQGLEFLIYFQGNSAPDKSGLPSDRFSAERTGGSVSTLTIQRTQQEDSAVYLCASSFTVTNYGYTFGSGTRLTVV.

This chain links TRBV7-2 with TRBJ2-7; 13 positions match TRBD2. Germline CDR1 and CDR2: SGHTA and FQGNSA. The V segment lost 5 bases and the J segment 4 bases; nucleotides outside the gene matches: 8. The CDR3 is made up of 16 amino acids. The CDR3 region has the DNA TGTGCCAGCAGCCCTGGACTAGCGGGAGTTGGGTACGAGCAGTACTTC. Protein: CASSPGLAGVGYEQYF.

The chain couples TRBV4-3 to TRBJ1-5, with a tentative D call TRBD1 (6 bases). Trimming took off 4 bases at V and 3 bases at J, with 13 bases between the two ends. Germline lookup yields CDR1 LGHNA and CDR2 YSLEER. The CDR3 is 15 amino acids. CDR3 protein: CASSRGGEDNQPQHF. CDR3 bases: TGCGCCAGCAGCCGGGGGGGCGAAGACAATCAGCCCCAGCATTTT.

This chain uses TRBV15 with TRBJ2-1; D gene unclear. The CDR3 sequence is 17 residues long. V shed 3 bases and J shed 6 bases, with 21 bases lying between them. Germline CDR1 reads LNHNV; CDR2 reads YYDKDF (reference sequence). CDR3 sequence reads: CATSSGITQVGSNEQFF. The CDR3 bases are TGTGCCACCAGCAGCGGTATCACCCAGGTCGGCAGCAATGAGCAGTTCTTC.

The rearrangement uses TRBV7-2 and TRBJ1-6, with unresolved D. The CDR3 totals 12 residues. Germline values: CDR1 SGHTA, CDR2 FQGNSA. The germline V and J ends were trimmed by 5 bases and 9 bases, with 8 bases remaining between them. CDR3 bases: TGTGCCAGCAGCCTCCTATTTTCACCCCTCCACTTT. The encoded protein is CASSLLFSPLHF.

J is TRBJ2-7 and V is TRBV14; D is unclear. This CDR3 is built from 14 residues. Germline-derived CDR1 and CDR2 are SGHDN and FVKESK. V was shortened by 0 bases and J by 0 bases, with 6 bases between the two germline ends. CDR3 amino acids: CASSQDMSSYEQYF. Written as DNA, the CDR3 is TGTGCCAGCAGCCAAGATATGAGCTCCTACGAGCAGTACTTC.

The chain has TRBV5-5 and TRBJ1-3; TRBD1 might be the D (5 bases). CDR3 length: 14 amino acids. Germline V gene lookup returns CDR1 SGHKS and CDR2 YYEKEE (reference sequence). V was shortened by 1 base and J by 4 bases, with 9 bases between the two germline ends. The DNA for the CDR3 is TGTGCCAGCAGCTTGACCGGGACGGGAAACACCATATATTTT. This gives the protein CASSLTGTGNTIYF.

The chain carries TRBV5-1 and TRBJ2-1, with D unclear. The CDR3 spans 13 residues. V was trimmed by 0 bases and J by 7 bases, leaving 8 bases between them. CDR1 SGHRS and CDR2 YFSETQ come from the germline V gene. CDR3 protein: CASSLDPRNEQFF. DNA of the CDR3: TGCGCCAGCAGCTTGGATCCCAGGAATGAGCAGTTCTTC.

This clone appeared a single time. The CDR3 sequence is CASRTGTGRSANEKLFF. For the CDR3, the DNA is TGTGCCAGCAGGACCGGGACAGGGCGCTCGGCTAATGAAAAACTGTTTTTT. V gene TRBV2 combines with J gene TRBJ1-4; 9 positions agree with TRBD1. This CDR3 comprises 17 residues. Germline CDR1 is SNHLY and CDR2 is FYNNEI. Losses at the gene ends were 6 bases for V and 3 bases for J; bases not matched to a gene: 11.

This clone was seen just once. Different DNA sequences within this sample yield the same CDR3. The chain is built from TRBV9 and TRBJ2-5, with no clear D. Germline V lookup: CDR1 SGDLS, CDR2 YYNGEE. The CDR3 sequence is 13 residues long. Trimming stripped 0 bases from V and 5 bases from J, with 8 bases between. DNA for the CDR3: TGTGCCAGCAGCGTAGATAGAGGCGAGACCCAGTACTTC. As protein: CASSVDRGETQYF.

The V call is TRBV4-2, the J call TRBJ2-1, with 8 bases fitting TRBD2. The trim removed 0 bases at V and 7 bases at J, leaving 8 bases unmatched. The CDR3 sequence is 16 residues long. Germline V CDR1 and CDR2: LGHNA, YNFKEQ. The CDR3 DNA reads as TGTGCCAGCAGCCAAGATTCCGGACTAGCTGGAAATGAGCAGTTCTTC. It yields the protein CASSQDSGLAGNEQFF.

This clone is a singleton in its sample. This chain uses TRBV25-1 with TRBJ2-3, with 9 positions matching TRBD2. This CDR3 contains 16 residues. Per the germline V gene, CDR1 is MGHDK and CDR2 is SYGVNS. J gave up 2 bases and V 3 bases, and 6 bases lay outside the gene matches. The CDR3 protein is CASSDTAGGPTDTQYF. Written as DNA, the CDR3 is TGTGCCAGCAGTGACACGGCGGGAGGGCCCACAGATACGCAGTATTTT.

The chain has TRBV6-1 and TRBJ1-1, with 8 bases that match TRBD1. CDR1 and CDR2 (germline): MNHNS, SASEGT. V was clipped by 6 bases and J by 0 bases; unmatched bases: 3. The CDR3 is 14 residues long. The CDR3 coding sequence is TGTGCCAGCAGCCACAGGGGGTTGAACACTGAAGCTTTCTTT. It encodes CASSHRGLNTEAFF.

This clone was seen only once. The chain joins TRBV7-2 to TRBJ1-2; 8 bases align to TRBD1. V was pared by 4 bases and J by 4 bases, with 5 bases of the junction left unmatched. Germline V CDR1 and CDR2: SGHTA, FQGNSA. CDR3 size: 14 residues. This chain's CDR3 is CASSSGQGTYGYTF. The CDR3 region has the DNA TGTGCCAGCAGCTCCGGACAGGGAACCTATGGCTACACCTTC.

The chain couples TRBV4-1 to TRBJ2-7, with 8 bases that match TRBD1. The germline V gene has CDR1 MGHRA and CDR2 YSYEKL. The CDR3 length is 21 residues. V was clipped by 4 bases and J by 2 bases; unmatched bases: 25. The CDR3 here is CASSPLRGARGRYGGAYEQYF. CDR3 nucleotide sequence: TGCGCCAGCAGCCCGCTAAGGGGAGCCAGGGGGCGATATGGTGGCGCCTACGAGCAGTACTTC.

The CDR3 DNA reads TGTGCCAGCAGCTCGCGGCAGGCCGAGCAGTACTTC. Protein product: CASSSRQAEQYF. This rearrangement joins TRBV5-5 to TRBJ2-7, with D unclear. The germline V gene encodes CDR1 SGHKS and CDR2 YYEKEE (reference sequence). This CDR3 has 12 amino acids. V was pared by 3 bases and J by 6 bases, with 10 bases between.

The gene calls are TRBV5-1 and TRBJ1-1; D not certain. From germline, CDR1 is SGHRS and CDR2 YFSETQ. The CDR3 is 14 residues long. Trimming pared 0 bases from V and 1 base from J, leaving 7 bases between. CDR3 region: CASSLGDQNTEAFF. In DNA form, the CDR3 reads TGCGCCAGCAGCTTGGGTGATCAGAACACTGAAGCTTTCTTT.

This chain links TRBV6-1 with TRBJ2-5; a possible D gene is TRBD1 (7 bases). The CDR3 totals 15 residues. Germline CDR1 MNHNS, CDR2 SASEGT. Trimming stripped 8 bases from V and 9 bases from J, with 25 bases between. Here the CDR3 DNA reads TGTGCCAGCGTGGGGGGCGACAGGGCAGCTAGGGCCCAGTACTTC. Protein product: CASVGGDRAARAQYF.

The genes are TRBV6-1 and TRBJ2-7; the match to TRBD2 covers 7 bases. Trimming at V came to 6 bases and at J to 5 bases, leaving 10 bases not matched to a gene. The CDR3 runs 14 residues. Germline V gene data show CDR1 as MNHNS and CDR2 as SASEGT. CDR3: CASSLKSGIDEQYF. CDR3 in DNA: TGTGCCAGCAGCCTAAAAAGCGGGATCGACGAGCAGTACTTC.